The 11 T cell receptor beta chains below were found in one sample sequenced in a study of cytomegalovirus exposure and HLA in healthy donors. The PCR contained 60 Vbeta and 13 Jbeta primers. Method: immunoSEQ multiplex PCR; TCRdb's copy keeps in-frame clones and lacks some. The sample carries fewer than 150,000 clones, approximately 79% recorded once. Sequencing input: PBMCs. Every receptor here comes from a middle-aged man in good health and CMV-seropositive.

The chain joins TRBV2 to TRBJ1-5, with 8 bases identical to TRBD1. Unmatched junction bases numbered 4, after V lost 6 bases and J lost 0 bases. Germline CDR1 and CDR2: SNHLY and FYNNEI. This CDR3 contains 15 residues. The CDR3 nucleotides read TGTGCCAGCAGCGATGACAGGGGTAGCAATCAGCCCCAGCATTTT. It translates to CASSDDRGSNQPQHF.

The V gene is TRBV6-1, the J gene TRBJ2-2, with TRBD1 identical over 9 bases. This CDR3 has 16 residues. Germline CDR1 reads MNHNS; CDR2 reads SASEGT. J gave up 7 bases and V 3 bases, and 9 bases lay outside the gene matches. The CDR3 spells CASSETGDRAGGELFF. CDR3 DNA sequence: TGTGCCAGCAGTGAGACCGGGGACAGGGCGGGCGGGGAGCTGTTTTTT.

The chain employs TRBV28 and TRBJ2-1; 11 bases map to TRBD1. CDR1 and CDR2 from the germline V gene are MDHEN and SYDVKM. V gave up 3 bases and J gave up 7 bases; unmatched junction bases: 5. The CDR3 consists of 15 residues. In DNA, the CDR3 is TGTGCCAGCAGTTTGGGAGGGACAGGGGGAAATGAGCAGTTCTTC. Protein sequence: CASSLGGTGGNEQFF.

This chain connects TRBV5-4 to TRBJ1-5; D possibly corresponds to TRBD1 (6 bases). CDR3 length: 18 amino acids. Trimming took 3 bases from V and 0 from J, leaving 19 bases between them. In germline, CDR1 is SGHNT, CDR2 YYREEE (reference sequence). CDR3: CASSSRTVETDSNQPQHF. In nucleotides, the CDR3 is TGTGCCAGCAGCTCAAGGACAGTGGAAACCGATAGCAATCAGCCCCAGCATTTT.

The chain couples TRBV11-2 to TRBJ2-3, with 15 bases aligning to TRBD2. V lost 3 bases to trimming and J lost 3 bases; unmatched junction nucleotides: 4. The germline V gene has CDR1 SGHAT and CDR2 FQNNGV. The CDR3 runs to 17 residues. The DNA for the CDR3 is TGTGCCAGCAGCTTGGGACTAGCGGGAGGTTTAACAGATACGCAGTATTTT. It translates to CASSLGLAGGLTDTQYF.

This clone has a handful of counts. The genes are TRBV28 and TRBJ2-7; a weak D match, TRBD2 (6 bases). Trimming left V 3 bases short and J 3 bases short, with 15 bases between. The CDR3 length is 15 residues. Germline values: CDR1 MDHEN, CDR2 SYDVKM. The CDR3 region has the DNA TGTGCCAGCAGTTTTCCGGGAGACGACGGCTACGAGCAGTACTTC. Its protein product is CASSFPGDDGYEQYF.

V is TRBV11-3 and J is TRBJ2-1; D perhaps matches TRBD1 (5 bases). V lost 0 bases to trimming and J lost 10 bases, with 13 bases between them. Germline assignment: CDR1 SGHNT and CDR2 YENEEA. The CDR3 is made up of 14 amino acids. The CDR3 loop is CASSLERAQGEQFF. The CDR3 DNA reads as TGTGCCAGCAGCTTAGAACGGGCGCAGGGAGAGCAGTTCTTC.

The chain recombines TRBV18 with TRBJ1-5, with 7 bases fitting TRBD1. Germline trimming cut 5 bases from V and 1 base from J; bases unmatched to any gene: 8. The CDR3 runs to 16 residues. CDR1 KGHSH and CDR2 LQKENI come from the germline V gene. CDR3 residues: CASSSGQTASNQPQHF. CDR3 in DNA: TGTGCCAGCTCATCGGGACAGACAGCCAGCAATCAGCCCCAGCATTTT.

Comment on this clone: The CDR3 carries no conserved terminal phenylalanine or tryptophan, so it likely arises from a read error. The CDR3 spells CTSSWELSEQYL. CDR3 DNA: TGTACCAGCAGCTGGGAGTTGAGCGAGCAGTACCTC. The chain couples TRBV13 to TRBJ2-7; D perhaps matches TRBD2 (5 bases). The CDR3 extends over 12 amino acids. Germline CDR1 PRHDT, CDR2 FYEKMQ (reference sequence).

The chain uses TRBV25-1 and TRBJ1-2, with D possibly matching TRBD1 (5 bases). The CDR3 contains 13 residues. Trimming removed 9 bases at V and 8 bases at J, with 19 bases between. Looked up from germline, CDR1 is MGHDK and CDR2 is SYGVNS. The CDR3 DNA reads as TGTGCCAGGCTCTGGGGGGGGAAGGAAGGCTACACCTTC. Translated: CARLWGGKEGYTF.

This clone was detected a few times. The chain employs TRBV13 and TRBJ2-5; TRBD1 matches at 12 bases. Germline CDR1 and CDR2: PRHDT and FYEKMQ (reference sequence). The length of the CDR3 is 15 residues. The trim removed 3 bases at V and 4 bases at J, leaving 3 bases unmatched. The CDR3 region has the DNA TGTGCCAGCAGCTTGGGACAGGGGGCTAGAGAGACCCAGTACTTC. This codes for CASSLGQGARETQYF. The full variable domain, rest sourced from reference TRBV13 and TRBJ2-5, is AAGVIQSPRHLIKEKRETATLKCYPIPRHDTVYWYQQGPGQDPQFLISFYEKMQSDKGSIPDRFSAQQFSDYHSELNMSSLELGDSALYFCASSLGQGARETQYFGPGTRLLVL.